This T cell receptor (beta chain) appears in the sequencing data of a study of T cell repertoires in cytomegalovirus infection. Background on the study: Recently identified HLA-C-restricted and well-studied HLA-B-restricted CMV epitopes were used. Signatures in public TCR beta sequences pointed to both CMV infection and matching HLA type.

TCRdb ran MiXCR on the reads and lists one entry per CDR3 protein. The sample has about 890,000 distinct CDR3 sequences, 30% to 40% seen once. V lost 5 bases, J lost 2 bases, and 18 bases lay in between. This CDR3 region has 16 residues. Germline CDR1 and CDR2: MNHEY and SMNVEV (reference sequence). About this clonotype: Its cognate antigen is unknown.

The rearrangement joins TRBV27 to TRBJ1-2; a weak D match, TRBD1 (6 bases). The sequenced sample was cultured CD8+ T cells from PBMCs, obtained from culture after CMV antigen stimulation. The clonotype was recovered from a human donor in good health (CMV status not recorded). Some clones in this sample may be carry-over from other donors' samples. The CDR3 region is CASSPGTGILNYGYTF. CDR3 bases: TGTGCCAGCAGTCCAGGAACAGGGATTTTAAACTATGGCTACACCTTC.